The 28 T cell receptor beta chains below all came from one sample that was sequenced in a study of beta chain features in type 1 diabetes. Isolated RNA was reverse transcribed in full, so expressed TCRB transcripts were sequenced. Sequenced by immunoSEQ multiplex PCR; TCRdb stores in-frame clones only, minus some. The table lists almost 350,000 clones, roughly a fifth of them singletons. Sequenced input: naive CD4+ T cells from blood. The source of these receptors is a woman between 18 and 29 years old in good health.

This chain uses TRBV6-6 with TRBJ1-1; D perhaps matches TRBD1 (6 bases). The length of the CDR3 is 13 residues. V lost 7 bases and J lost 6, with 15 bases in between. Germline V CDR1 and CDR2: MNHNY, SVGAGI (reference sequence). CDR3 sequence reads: CASITGMVPEAFF. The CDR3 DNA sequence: TGTGCCAGCATAACAGGGATGGTACCTGAAGCTTTCTTT.

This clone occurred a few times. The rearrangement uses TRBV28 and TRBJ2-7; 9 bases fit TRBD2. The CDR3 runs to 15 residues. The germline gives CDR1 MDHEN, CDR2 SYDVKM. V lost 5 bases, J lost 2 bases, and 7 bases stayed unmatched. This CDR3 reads CASSRYSGGPYEQYF. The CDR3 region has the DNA TGTGCCAGCAGTAGGTATAGCGGGGGCCCCTACGAGCAGTACTTC.

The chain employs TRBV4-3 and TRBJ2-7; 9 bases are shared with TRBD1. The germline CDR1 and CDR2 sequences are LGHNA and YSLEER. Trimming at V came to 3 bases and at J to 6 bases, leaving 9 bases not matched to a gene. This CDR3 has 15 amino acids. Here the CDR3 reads CASSQPGQGLSEQYF. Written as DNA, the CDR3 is TGCGCCAGCAGCCAGCCCGGACAGGGGTTGAGCGAGCAGTACTTC.

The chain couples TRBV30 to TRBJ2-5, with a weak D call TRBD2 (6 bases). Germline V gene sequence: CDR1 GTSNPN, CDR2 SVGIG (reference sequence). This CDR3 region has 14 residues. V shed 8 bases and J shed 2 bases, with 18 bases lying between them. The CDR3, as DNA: TGTGCCCGTGGCGCAGGCCGGGGGCAAGAGACCCAGTACTTC. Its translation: CARGAGRGQETQYF.

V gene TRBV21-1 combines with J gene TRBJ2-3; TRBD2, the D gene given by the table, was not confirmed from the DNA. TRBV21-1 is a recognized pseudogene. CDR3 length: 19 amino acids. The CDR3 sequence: CASDHARSGRPQSTDTQYF. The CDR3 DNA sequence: TGTGCCAGCGATCACGCCCGAAGCGGGAGGCCCCAATCCACAGATACGCAGTATTTT.

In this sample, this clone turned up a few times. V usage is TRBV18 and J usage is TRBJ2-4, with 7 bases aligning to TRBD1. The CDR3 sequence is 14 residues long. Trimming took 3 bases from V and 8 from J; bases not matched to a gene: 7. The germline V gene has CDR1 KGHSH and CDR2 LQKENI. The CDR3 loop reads CASSPGQQQDIQYF. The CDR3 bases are TGTGCCAGCTCACCGGGACAGCAACAGGACATTCAGTACTTC.

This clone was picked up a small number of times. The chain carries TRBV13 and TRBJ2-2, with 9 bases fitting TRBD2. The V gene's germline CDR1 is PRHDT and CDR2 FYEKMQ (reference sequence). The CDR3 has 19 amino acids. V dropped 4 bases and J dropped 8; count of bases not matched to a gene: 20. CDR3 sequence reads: CASSSLGWLGLAAAGELFF. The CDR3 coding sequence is TGTGCCAGCAGCTCCCTCGGTTGGCTGGGACTAGCTGCGGCGGGGGAGCTGTTTTTT. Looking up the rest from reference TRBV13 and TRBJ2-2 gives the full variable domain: AAGVIQSPRHLIKEKRETATLKCYPIPRHDTVYWYQQGPGQDPQFLISFYEKMQSDKGSIPDRFSAQQFSDYHSELNMSSLELGDSALYFCASSSLGWLGLAAAGELFFGEGSRLTVL.

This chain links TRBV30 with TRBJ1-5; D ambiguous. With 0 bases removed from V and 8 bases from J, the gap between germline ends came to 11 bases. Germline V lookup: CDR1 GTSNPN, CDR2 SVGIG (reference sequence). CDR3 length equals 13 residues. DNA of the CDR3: TGTGCCTGGAGTGTAAGCGAGTGGGAGCCCCAGCATTTT. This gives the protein CAWSVSEWEPQHF.

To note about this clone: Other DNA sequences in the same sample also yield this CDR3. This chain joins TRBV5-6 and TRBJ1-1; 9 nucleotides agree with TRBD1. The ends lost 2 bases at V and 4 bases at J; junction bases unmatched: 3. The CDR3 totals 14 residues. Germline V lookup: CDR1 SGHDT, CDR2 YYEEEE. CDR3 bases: TGTGCCAGCAGCTTAGGACAGGGGTCCACTGAAGCTTTCTTT. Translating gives CASSLGQGSTEAFF. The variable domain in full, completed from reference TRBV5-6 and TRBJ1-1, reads DAGVTQSPTHLIKTRGQQVTLRCSPKSGHDTVSWYQQALGQGPQFIFQYYEEEERQRGNFPDRFSGHQFPNYSSELNVNALLLGDSALYLCASSLGQGSTEAFFGQGTRLTVV.

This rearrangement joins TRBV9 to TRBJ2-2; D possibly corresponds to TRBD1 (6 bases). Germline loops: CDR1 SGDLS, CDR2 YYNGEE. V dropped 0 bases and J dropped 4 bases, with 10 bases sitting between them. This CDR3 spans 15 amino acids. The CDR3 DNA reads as TGTGCCAGCAGCGTAGCGGGACAAAGCACCGGGGAGCTGTTTTTT. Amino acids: CASSVAGQSTGELFF.

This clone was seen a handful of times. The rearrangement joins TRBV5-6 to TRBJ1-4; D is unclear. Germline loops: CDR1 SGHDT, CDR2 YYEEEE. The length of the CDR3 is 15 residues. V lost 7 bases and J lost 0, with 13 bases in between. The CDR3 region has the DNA TGTGCCAGCGGAGTTGTAGGTGCAACTAATGAAAAACTGTTTTTT. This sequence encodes CASGVVGATNEKLFF.

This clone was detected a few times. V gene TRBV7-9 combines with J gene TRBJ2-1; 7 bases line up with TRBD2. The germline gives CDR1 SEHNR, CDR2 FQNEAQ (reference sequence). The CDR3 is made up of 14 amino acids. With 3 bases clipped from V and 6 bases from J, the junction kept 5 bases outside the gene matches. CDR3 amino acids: CASSFGRLGNEQFF. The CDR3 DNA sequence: TGTGCCAGCAGCTTCGGGAGGTTAGGCAATGAGCAGTTCTTC.

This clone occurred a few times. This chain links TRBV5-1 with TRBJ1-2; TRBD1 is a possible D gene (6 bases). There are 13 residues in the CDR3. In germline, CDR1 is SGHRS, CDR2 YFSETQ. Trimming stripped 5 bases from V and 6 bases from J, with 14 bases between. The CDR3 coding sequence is TGCGCCAGCAGTCTGGACAGTCTCGATGGCTACACCTTC. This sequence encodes CASSLDSLDGYTF.

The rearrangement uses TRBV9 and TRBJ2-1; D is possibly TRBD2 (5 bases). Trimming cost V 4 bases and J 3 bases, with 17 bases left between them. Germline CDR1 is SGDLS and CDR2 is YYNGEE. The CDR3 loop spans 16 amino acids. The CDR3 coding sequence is TGTGCCAGCAGCCCTTCAGGAGGAGCGGACTACAATGAGCAGTTCTTC. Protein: CASSPSGGADYNEQFF. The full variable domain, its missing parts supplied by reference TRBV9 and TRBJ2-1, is DSGVTQTPKHLITATGQRVTLRCSPRSGDLSVYWYQQSLDQGLQFLIQYYNGEERAKGNILERFSAQQFPDLHSELNLSSLELGDSALYFCASSPSGGADYNEQFFGPGTRLTVL.

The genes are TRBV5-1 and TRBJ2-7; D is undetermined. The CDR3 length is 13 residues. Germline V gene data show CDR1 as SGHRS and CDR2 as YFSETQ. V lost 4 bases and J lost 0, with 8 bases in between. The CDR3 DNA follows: TGCGCCAGCAGCGGCGACAACTCCTACGAGCAGTACTTC. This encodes CASSGDNSYEQYF.

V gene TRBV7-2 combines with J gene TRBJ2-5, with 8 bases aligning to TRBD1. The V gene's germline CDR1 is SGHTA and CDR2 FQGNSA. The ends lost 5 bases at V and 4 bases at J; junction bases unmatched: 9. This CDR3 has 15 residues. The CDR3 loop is CASSGRTGRSETQYF. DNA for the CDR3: TGTGCCAGCAGCGGACGGACAGGGAGATCAGAGACCCAGTACTTC.

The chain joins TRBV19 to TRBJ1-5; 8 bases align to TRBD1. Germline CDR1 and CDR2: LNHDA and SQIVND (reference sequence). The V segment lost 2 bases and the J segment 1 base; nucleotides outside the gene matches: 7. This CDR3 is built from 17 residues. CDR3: CASSILTGVLSNQPQHF. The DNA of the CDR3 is TGTGCCAGTAGTATACTGACAGGGGTCTTGAGCAATCAGCCCCAGCATTTT. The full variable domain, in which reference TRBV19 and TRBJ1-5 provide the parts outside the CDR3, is DGGITQSPKYLFRKEGQNVTLSCEQNLNHDAMYWYRQDPGQGLRLIYYSQIVNDFQKGDIAEGYSVSREKKESFPLTVTSAQKNPTAFYLCASSILTGVLSNQPQHFGDGTRLSIL.

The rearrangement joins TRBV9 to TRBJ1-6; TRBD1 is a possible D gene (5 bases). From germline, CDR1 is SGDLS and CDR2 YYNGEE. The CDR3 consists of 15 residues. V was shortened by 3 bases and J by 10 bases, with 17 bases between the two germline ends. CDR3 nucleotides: TGTGCCAGCAGCGGGCCGGGCCAGGGAAACTCACCCCTCCACTTT. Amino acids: CASSGPGQGNSPLHF. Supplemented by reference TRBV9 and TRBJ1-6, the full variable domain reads DSGVTQTPKHLITATGQRVTLRCSPRSGDLSVYWYQQSLDQGLQFLIQYYNGEERAKGNILERFSAQQFPDLHSELNLSSLELGDSALYFCASSGPGQGNSPLHFGNGTRLTVT.

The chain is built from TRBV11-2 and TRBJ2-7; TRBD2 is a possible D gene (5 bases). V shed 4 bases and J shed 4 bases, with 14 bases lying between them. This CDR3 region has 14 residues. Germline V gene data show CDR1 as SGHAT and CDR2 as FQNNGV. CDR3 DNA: TGTGCCAGCAGCTCCTTGAAGGGAGTATACGAGCAGTACTTC. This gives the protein CASSSLKGVYEQYF.

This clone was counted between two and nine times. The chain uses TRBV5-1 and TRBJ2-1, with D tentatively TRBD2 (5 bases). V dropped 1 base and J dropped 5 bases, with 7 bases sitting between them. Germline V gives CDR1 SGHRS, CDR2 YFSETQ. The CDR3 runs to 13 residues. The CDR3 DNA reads TGCGCCAGCAGCTTGTTCGGGGACAATGAGCAGTTCTTC. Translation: CASSLFGDNEQFF.

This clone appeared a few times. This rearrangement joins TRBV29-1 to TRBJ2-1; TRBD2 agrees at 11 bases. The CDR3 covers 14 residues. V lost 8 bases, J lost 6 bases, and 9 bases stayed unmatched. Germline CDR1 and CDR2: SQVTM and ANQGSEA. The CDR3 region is CSLRGSGRANEQFF. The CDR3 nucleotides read TGCAGCCTGAGGGGTAGCGGGAGGGCCAATGAGCAGTTCTTC.

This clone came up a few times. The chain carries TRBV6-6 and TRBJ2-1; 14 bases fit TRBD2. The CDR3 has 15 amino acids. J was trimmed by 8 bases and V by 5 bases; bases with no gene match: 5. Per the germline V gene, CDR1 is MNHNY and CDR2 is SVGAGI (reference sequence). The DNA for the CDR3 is TGTGCCAGCAGTCGACTAGCGGGGGGGCTACATGAGCAGTTCTTC. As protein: CASSRLAGGLHEQFF.

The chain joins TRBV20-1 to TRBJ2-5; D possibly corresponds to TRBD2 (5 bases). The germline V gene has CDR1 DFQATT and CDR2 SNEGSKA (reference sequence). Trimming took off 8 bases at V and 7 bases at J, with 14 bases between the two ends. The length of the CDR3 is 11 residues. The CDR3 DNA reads TGCAGTCCCTTCTCCCGGGGGACCCAGTACTTC. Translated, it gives CSPFSRGTQYF.

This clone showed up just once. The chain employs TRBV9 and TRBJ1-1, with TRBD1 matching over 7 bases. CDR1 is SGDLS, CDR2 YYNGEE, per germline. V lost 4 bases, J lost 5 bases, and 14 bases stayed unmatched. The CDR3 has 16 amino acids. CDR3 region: CASSRGLDRERTEAFF. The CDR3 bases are TGTGCCAGCAGCCGCGGCCTAGACAGGGAAAGAACTGAAGCTTTCTTT.

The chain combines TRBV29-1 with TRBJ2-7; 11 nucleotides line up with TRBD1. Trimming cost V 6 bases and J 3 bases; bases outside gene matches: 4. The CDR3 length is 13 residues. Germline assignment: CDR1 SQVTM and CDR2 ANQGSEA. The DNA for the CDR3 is TGCAGCGTGCGGGACAGGGGGATCTACGAGCAGTACTTC. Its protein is CSVRDRGIYEQYF.

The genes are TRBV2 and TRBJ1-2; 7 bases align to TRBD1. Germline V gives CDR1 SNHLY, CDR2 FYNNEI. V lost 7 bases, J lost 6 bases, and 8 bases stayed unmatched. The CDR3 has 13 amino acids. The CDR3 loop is CASTEGRGDGYTF. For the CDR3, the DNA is TGTGCCAGCACCGAGGGCAGGGGGGATGGCTACACCTTC.

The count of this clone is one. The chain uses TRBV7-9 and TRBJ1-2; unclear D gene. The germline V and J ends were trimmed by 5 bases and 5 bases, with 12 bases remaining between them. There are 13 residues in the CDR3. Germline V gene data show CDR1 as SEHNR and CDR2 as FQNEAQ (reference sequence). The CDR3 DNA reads TGTGCCAGCAGCCCTGGGAGCTCGTATGGCTACACCTTC. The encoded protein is CASSPGSSYGYTF.

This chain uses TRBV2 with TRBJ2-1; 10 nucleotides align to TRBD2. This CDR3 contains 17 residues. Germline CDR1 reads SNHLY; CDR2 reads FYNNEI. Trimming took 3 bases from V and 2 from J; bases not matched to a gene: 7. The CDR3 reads CASSEPSGGGPYNEQFF. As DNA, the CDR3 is TGTGCCAGCAGTGAGCCTAGCGGGGGCGGGCCCTACAATGAGCAGTTCTTC. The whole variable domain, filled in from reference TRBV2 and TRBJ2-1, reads EPEVTQTPSHQVTQMGQEVILRCVPISNHLYFYWYRQILGQKVEFLVSFYNNEISEKSEIFDDQFSVERPDGSNFTLKIRSTKLEDSAMYFCASSEPSGGGPYNEQFFGPGTRLTVL.